This T cell receptor beta chain was recovered during a study of beta chain features in type 1 diabetes. Expressed TCRB transcripts were sequenced because the isolated RNA had all been reverse transcribed beforehand. Mean read depth for naive, central memory and regulatory T cell samples was around 3.5 million reads. Method: immunoSEQ multiplex PCR; TCRdb's copy keeps in-frame clones and lacks some. The sample shows 500,000 to 650,000 clones, around 12% of them seen only once. V was pared by 11 bases and J by 3 bases, with 10 bases of the junction left unmatched. Germline V gene data show CDR1 as MNHEY and CDR2 as SVGAGI. The CDR3 sequence is 14 residues long. In the case of this clone: Its specificity is not known.

CD4+ cells of the naive, central memory, regulatory and stem cell-like memory types were sorted via CD45RO/CCR7/CD25/CD127/CD95/CD27. Whole-study results and caveats: PCR, the amplification step, might favor shorter templates, equally in patients and controls. It was among patients, rather than healthy donors, that naive, central memory and Treg TCRB repertoires appeared more similar. Moderately but significantly shorter TCRB CDR3s were found in Type 1 diabetes patients in all four CD4+ subsets.

The chain uses TRBV6-5 and TRBJ1-2, with 9 nucleotides matching TRBD1. The sequenced sample was naive CD4+ T cells from blood. This TCR was sampled from a man aged 25-45 years with type 1 diabetes. The CDR3 sequence: CAAHGQGWDYGYTF. The CDR3 DNA follows: TGTGCCGCTCATGGACAGGGGTGGGACTATGGCTACACCTTC.